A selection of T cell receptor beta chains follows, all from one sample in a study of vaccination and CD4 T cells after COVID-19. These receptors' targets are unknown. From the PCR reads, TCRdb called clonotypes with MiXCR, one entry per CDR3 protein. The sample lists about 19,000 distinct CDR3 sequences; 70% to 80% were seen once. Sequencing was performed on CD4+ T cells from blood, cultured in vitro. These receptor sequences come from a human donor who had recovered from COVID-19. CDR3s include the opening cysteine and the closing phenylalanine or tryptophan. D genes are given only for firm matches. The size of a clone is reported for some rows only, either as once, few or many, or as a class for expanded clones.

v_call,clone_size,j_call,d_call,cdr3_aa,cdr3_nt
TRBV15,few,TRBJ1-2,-,CATSSPGLLSFGYTF,TGTGCCACCAGCAGTCCGGGACTTCTGAGTTTTGGCTACACCTTC
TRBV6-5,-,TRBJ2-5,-,CASSYLGGQETQYF,TGTGCCAGCAGTTACTTGGGGGGTCAAGAGACCCAGTACTTC
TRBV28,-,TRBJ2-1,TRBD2,CASSETWTSGNNEQFF,TGTGCCAGCAGTGAAACCTGGACTAGCGGAAACAATGAGCAGTTCTTC
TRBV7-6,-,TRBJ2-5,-,CASSFTRWQTQYF,TGTGCTAGCAGCTTCACTAGGTGGCAGACCCAGTACTTC
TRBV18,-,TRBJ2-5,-,CASSPQVLETQYF,TGTGCCAGCTCACCACAAGTATTAGAGACCCAGTACTTC
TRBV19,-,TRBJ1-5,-,CASSISSYSNQPQHF,TGTGCCAGTAGTATTAGCAGTTATAGCAATCAGCCCCAGCATTTT
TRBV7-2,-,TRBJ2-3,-,CASSSVRLASTDTQYF,TGTGCCAGCAGCTCCGTCCGACTCGCTAGCACAGATACGCAGTATTTT
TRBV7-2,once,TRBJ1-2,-,CASSLVPGSPEGYTF,TGTGCCAGCAGCTTAGTTCCCGGCAGCCCCGAGGGCTACACCTTC
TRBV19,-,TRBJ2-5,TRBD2,CASSTAGGETQYF,TGTGCCAGTAGTACGGCGGGGGGAGAGACCCAGTACTTC
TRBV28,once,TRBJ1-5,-,CASSFEAGSGQPQHF,TGTGCCAGCAGTTTCGAGGCAGGGTCGGGTCAGCCCCAGCATTTT
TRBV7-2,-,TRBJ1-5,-,CASSTGLNGQPQHF,TGTGCCAGCAGCACAGGGTTGAACGGTCAGCCCCAGCATTTT
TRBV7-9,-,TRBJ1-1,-,CASSLVSAISTAFF,TGTGCCAGCAGCTTAGTAAGTGCAATCAGTACGGCTTTCTTT
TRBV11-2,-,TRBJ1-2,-,CASSPGDSNYGYTF,TGTGCCAGCAGCCCCGGGGATTCTAACTATGGCTACACCTTC
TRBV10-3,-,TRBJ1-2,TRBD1,CASIQLNRDRQNYGYTF,TGTGCCAGCATTCAACTCAACCGGGACAGGCAAAACTATGGCTACACCTTC
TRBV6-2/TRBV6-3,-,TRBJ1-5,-,CASSRRQANQPQHF,TGTGCCAGCAGTCGGCGACAGGCGAATCAGCCCCAGCATTTT
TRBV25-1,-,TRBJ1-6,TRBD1,CASSESRTGGSPLHF,TGTGCCAGCAGTGAATCAAGGACAGGCGGTTCACCCCTCCACTTT
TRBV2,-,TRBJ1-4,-,CASRLTWGEKLFF,TGTGCCAGCAGACTCACATGGGGTGAAAAACTGTTTTTT
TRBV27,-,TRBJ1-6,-,CASSFWDYSFGSPLHF,TGTGCCAGCAGTTTCTGGGACTACAGTTTCGGATCACCCCTCCACTTT
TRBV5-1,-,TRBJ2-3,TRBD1,CASSLDRGLTDTQYF,TGCGCCAGCAGCTTGGATAGGGGGCTGACAGATACGCAGTATTTT
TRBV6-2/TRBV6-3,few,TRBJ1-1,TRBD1,CASSYPPQTGDTEAFF,TGTGCCAGCAGTTACCCACCTCAGACAGGGGACACTGAAGCTTTCTTT
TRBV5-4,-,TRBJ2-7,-,CASNVGGSAYEQYF,TGTGCCAGCAACGTTGGGGGGTCCGCCTACGAGCAGTACTTC
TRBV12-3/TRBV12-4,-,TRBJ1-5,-,CASSFFRTNQPQHF,TGTGCCAGCAGTTTTTTCCGGACAAATCAGCCCCAGCATTTT
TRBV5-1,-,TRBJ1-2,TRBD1,CASSLPGQGFYYGYTF,TGCGCCAGCAGCCTACCGGGACAGGGGTTTTACTATGGCTACACCTTC
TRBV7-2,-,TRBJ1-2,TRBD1,CASSSTGTYGYTF,TGTGCCAGCAGCTCGACAGGGACCTATGGCTACACCTTC
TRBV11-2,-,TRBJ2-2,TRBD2,CASSPISGRGAGELFF,TGTGCCAGCAGCCCCATTAGCGGGAGAGGCGCCGGGGAGCTGTTTTTT
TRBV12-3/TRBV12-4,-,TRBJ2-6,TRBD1,CASSLTGGSGANVLTF,TGTGCCAGCAGTTTGACAGGGGGCTCTGGGGCCAACGTCCTGACTTTC
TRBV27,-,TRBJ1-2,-,CASSPQTSGYGYTF,TGTGCCAGCAGTCCTCAGACCAGTGGTTATGGCTACACCTTC
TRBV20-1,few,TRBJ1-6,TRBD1,CSASGTGGPPSPLHF,TGCAGTGCTTCCGGGACAGGGGGCCCACCGTCACCCCTCCACTTT
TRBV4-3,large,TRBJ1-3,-,CASSQEGAGRNTIYF,TGCGCCAGCAGCCAAGAAGGGGCAGGTAGAAACACCATATATTTT
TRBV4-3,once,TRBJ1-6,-,CASSQAHRDSPLHF,TGCGCCAGCAGCCAAGCCCACAGGGATTCACCCCTCCACTTT
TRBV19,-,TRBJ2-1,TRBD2,CASSVTSGIVLPWQFF,TGTGCCAGTAGTGTGACTAGCGGGATTGTACTCCCCTGGCAGTTCTTC
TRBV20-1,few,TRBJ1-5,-,CSASLAGNQPQHF,TGCAGTGCTAGCCTGGCAGGGAATCAGCCCCAGCATTTT
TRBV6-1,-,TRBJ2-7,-,CAISESTDRPFAYEQYF,TGTGCCATCAGTGAGTCGACCGACAGACCCTTTGCGTACGAGCAGTACTTC
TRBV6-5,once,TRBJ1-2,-,CASSSRTFTNYGYTF,TGTGCCAGCAGTTCGCGGACGTTCACTAACTATGGCTACACCTTC
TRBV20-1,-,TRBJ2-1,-,CSAQDRSSSYNEQFF,TGCAGTGCACAAGACCGGAGTAGCTCCTACAATGAGCAGTTCTTC
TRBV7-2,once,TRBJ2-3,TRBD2,CASSLGGGSDTQYF,TGTGCCAGCAGCTTAGGGGGGGGGTCAGATACGCAGTATTTT
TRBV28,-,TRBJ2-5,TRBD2,CASSLFGGLGGLETQYF,TGTGCCAGCAGTTTATTCGGGGGACTAGGCGGGCTAGAGACCCAGTACTTC
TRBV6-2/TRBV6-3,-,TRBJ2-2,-,CASSGGVMPGELFF,TGTGCCAGCAGTGGGGGCGTCATGCCCGGGGAGCTGTTTTTT
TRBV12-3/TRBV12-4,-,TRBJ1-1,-,CASSRDTRGTEAFF,TGTGCCAGCAGTCGGGACACCCGCGGGACTGAAGCTTTCTTT
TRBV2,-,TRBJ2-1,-,CASFRRQVSNEQFF,TGTGCCAGCTTCCGTAGGCAAGTGTCCAATGAGCAGTTCTTC
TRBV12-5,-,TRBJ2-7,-,CASGDLYEQYF,TGTGCTAGTGGCGACCTCTACGAGCAGTACTTC
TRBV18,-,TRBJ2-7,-,CASSPQGKAREQYF,TGTGCCAGCTCACCACAGGGAAAAGCGAGGGAGCAGTACTTC
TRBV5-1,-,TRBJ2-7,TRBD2,CASSLPKRGRDYEQYF,TGCGCCAGCAGCCTACCTAAGCGGGGAAGAGACTACGAGCAGTACTTC
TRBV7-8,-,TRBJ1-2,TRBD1,CASSLGRTSGQGPDSNYGYTF,TGTGCCAGCAGCTTAGGTCGGACTTCGGGACAGGGGCCAGATTCTAACTATGGCTACACCTTC
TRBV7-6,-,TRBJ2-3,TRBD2,CASSPLGSGRSTDTQYF,TGTGCCAGCAGTCCGTTAGGTAGCGGGAGATCGACAGATACGCAGTATTTT
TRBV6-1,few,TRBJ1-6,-,CASSRVITLSTSYNSPLHF,TGTGCCAGCAGTCGCGTCATCACTCTCAGTACTTCCTATAATTCACCCCTCCACTTT
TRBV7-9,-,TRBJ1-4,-,CASSFGPGGRKLFF,-
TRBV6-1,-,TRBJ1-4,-,CASSEGTGWTSNEKLFF,TGTGCCAGCAGTGAGGGAACAGGGTGGACAAGTAATGAAAAACTGTTTTTT
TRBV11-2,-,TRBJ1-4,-,CASSRERDEKLFF,TGTGCCAGCAGCCGAGAACGAGACGAAAAACTGTTTTTT
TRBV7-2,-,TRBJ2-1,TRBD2,CASSLVRLAGAPKEEQFF,TGTGCCAGCAGCTTAGTTCGACTAGCGGGAGCCCCAAAAGAGGAGCAGTTCTTC
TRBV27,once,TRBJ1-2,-,CASGANSGYGYTF,TGTGCCAGCGGGGCCAATTCGGGATATGGCTACACCTTC
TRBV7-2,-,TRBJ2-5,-,CASSFTGRQETQYF,TGTGCCAGCAGCTTCACCGGAAGACAAGAGACCCAGTACTTC